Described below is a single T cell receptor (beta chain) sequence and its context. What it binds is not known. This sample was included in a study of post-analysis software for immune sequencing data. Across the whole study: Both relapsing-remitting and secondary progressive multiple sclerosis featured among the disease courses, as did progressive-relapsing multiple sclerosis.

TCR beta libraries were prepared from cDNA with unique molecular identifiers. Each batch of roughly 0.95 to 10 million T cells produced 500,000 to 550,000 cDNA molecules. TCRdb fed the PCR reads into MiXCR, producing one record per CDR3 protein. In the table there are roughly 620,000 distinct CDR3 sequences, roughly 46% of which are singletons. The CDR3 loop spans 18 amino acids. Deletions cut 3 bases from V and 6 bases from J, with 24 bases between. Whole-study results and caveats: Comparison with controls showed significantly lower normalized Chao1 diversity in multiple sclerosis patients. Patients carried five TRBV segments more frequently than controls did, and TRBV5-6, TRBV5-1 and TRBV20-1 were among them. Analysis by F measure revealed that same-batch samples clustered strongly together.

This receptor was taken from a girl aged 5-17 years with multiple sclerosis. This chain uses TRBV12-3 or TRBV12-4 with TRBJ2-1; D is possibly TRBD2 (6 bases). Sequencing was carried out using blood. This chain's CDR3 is CASSFLHDARGSCNEQFF. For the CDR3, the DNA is TGTGCCAGCAGTTTCCTACACGACGCACGGGGGAGTTGCAATGAGCAGTTCTTC.